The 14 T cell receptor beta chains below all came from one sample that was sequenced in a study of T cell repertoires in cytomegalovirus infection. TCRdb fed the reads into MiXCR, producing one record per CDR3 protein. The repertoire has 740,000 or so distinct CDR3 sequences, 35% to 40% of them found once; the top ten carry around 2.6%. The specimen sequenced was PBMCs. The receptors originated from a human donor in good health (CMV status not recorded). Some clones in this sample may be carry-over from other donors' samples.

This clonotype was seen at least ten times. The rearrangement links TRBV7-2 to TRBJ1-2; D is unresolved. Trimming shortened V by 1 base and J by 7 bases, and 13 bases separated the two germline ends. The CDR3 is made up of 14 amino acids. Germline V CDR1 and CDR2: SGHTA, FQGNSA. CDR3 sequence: CASSLEGGLGGYTF. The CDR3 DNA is TGTGCCAGCAGCTTAGAGGGAGGGCTCGGTGGCTACACCTTC.

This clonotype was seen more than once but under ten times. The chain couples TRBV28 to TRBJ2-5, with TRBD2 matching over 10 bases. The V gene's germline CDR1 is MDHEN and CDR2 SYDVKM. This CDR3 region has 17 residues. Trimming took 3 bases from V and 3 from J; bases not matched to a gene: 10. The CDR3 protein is CASSFSRGLAGEETQYF. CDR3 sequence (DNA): TGTGCCAGCAGTTTTAGCCGAGGGCTAGCGGGGGAAGAGACCCAGTACTTC.

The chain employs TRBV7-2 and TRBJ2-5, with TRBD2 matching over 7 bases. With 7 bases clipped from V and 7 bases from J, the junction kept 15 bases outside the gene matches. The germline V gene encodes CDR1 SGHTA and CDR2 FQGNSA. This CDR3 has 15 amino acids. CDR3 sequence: CASTLTTSSLGTQYF. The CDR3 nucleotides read TGTGCCAGCACCTTGACGACTAGCAGCTTGGGGACCCAGTACTTC.

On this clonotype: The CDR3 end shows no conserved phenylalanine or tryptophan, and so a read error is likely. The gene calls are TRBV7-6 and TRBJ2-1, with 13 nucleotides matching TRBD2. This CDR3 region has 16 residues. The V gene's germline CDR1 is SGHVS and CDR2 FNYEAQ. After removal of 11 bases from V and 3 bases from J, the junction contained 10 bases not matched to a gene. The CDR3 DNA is TGTGCCCGCTTTGACGGGACTAGCGGGGTCTACAATGAGCAGTTCTTA. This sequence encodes CARFDGTSGVYNEQFL.

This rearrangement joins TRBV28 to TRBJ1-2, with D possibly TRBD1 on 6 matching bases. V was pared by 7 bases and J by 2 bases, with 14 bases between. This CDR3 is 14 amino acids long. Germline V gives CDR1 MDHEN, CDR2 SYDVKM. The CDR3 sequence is CASNLPTGNYGYTF. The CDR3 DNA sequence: TGTGCCAGCAACCTCCCTACAGGGAACTATGGCTACACCTTC.

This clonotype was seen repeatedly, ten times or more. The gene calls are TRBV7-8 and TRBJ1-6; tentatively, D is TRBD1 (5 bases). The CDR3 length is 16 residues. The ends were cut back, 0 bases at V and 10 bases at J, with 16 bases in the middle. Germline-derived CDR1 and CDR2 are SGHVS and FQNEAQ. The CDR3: CASSLAFEGRGSPLHF. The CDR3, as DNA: TGTGCCAGCAGCTTAGCGTTTGAGGGACGGGGGTCACCCCTCCACTTT.

The CDR3 protein is CATGSPNYGYTF. The CDR3 nucleotides read TGTGCTACAGGGAGCCCAAACTATGGCTACACCTTC. The rearrangement uses TRBV6-1 and TRBJ1-2, with D possibly being TRBD1 (6 bases). CDR1 and CDR2 from the germline V gene are MNHNS and SASEGT. This CDR3 spans 12 amino acids.

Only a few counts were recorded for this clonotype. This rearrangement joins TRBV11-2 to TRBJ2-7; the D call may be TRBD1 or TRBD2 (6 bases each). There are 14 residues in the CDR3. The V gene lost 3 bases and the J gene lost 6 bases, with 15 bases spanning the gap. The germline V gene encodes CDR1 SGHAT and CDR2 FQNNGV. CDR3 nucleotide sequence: TGTGCCAGCAGCTTTGAGAGGGGGAGGTTCGAGCAGTACTTC. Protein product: CASSFERGRFEQYF.

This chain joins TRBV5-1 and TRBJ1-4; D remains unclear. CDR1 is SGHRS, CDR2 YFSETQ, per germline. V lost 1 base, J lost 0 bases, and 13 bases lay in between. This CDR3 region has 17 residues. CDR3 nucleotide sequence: TGCGCCAGCAGCTTGAGGAGAGGACCGCCAACTAATGAAAAACTGTTTTTT. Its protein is CASSLRRGPPTNEKLFF.

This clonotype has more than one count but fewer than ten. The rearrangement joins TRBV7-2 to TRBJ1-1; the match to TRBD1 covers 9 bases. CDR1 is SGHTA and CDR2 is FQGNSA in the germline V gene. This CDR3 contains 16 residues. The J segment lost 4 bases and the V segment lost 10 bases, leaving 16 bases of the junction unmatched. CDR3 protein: CATQPGLLTGGTEAFF. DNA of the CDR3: TGTGCCACCCAGCCCGGCCTCTTGACAGGGGGCACTGAAGCTTTCTTT.

The CDR3 nucleotides read TGTGCCAGCAGCTCCGGACATACGAACACTGAAGCTTTCTTT. Translating gives CASSSGHTNTEAFF. The chain links TRBV7-3 to TRBJ1-1, with TRBD1 as a possible D gene (5 bases). Trimming left V 4 bases short and J 1 base short, with 10 bases between. Germline V gives CDR1 SGHTA, CDR2 FQGTGA. The CDR3 spans 14 residues.

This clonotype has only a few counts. The CDR3 DNA reads as TGCGCCAGCACCCCCGGGCAGATCCGGTACAATGAGCAGTTCTTC. It is translated as CASTPGQIRYNEQFF. V is TRBV5-1 and J is TRBJ2-1; D call uncertain. The V end lost 6 bases, the J end lost 4 bases, and 17 bases lay between the germline ends. The CDR3 totals 15 residues. Germline-derived CDR1 and CDR2 are SGHRS and YFSETQ.

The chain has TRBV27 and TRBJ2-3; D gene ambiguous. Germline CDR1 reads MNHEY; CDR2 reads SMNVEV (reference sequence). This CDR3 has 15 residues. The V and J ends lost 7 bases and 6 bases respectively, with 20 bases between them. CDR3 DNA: TGTGCCAGCACGTTCTTGTCAACCACGCTGGATACGCAGTATTTT. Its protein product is CASTFLSTTLDTQYF.

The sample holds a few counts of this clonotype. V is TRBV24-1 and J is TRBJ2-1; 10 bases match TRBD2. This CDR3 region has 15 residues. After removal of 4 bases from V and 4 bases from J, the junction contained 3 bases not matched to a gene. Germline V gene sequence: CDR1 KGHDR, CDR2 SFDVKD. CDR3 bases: TGTGCCACCAGTGACCCGGGACTAGCGTACAATGAGCAGTTCTTC. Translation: CATSDPGLAYNEQFF.